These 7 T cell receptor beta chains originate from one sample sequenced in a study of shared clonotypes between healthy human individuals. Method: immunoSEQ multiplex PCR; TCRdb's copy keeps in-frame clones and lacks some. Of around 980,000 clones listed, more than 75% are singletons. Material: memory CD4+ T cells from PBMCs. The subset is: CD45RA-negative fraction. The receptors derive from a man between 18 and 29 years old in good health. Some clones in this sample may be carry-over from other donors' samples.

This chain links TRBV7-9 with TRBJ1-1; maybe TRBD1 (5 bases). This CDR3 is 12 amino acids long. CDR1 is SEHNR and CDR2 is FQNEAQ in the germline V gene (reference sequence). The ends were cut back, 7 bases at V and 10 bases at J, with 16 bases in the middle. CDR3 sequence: CASTLMEGRAFF. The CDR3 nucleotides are TGTGCCAGCACCCTAATGGAGGGGAGAGCTTTCTTT.

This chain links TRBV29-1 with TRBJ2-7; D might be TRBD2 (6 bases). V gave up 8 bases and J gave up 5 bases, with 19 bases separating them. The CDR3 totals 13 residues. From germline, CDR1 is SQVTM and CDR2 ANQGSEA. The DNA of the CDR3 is TGCAGCACAAAAGGAGGGGCAGGGAACGAGCAGTACTTC. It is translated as CSTKGGAGNEQYF.

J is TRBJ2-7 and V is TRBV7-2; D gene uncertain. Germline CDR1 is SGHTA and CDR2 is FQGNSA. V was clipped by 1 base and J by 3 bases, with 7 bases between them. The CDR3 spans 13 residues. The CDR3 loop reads CASSLGSLYEQYF. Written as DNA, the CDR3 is TGTGCCAGCAGCTTAGGCTCCCTCTACGAGCAGTACTTC.

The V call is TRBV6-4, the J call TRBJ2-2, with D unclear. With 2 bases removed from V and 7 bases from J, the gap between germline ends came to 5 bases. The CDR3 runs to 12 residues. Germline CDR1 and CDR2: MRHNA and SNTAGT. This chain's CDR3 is CASSDGGGELFF. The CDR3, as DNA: TGTGCCAGCAGTGACGGCGGCGGGGAGCTGTTTTTT.

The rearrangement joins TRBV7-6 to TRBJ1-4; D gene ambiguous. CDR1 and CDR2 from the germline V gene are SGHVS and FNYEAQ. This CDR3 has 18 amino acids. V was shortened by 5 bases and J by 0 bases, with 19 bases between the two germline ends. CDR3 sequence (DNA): TGTGCCAGCAGCCCCCGTGGAGGGCGAATTGCAACTAATGAAAAACTGTTTTTT. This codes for CASSPRGGRIATNEKLFF.

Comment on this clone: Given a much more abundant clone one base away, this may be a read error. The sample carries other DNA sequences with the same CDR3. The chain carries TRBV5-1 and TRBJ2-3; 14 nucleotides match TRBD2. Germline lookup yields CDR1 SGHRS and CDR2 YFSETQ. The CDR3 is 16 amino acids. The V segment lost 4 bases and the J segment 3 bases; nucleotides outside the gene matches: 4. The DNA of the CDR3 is TGCGCCAGCAGCCTGGGACTAGCGGGAGATACAGATACGCAGTATTTT. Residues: CASSLGLAGDTDTQYF.

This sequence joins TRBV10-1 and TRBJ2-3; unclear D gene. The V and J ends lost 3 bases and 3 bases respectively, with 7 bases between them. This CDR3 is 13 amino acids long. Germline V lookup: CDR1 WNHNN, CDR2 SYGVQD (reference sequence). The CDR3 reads CASSDPGTDTQYF. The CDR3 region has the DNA TGCGCCAGCAGTGATCCGGGTACAGATACGCAGTATTTT.